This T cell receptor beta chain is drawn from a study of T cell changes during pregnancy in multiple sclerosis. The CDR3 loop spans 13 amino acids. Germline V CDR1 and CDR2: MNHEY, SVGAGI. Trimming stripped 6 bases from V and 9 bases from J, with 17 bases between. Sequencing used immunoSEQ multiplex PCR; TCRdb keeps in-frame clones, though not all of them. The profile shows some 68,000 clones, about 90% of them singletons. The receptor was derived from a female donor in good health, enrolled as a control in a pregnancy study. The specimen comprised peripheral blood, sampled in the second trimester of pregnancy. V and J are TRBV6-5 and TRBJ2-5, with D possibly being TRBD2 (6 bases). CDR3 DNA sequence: TGTGCCAGCAGCCACAAATCGGAGGGGTCCCAGTACTTC. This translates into CASSHKSEGSQYF.